Below are 19 T cell receptor beta chains sequenced from a single sample in a study of T cell responses to AZD1222 COVID-19 vaccine. Method: immunoSEQ multiplex PCR; TCRdb's copy keeps in-frame clones and lacks some. The sample yields over 150,000 clones, roughly 92% seen once. The input for sequencing was peripheral blood, taken on day 0 of AZD1222 vaccination. All receptors derive from an adult in good health.

This clone is a singleton in its sample. One end of the junction does not line up with germline, which may come from a read error. This rearrangement joins TRBV5-1 to TRBJ2-4, with 7 nucleotides matching TRBD1. The CDR3 runs to 11 residues. Germline loops: CDR1 SGHRS, CDR2 YFSETQ. For the CDR3, the DNA is TGCGCCAGCAGCTCGGGGACAGAAACTCACTTC. Translating gives CASSSGTETHF.

The gene calls are TRBV10-2 and TRBJ1-4, with 9 bases that match TRBD1. CDR1 and CDR2 (germline): WSHSY, SAAADI. J lost 8 bases, V lost 8 bases, and 12 bases had no gene match. This CDR3 has 15 residues. Here the CDR3 reads CASFEARTGEEKLFF. The CDR3 DNA reads TGCGCCAGCTTTGAAGCAAGGACAGGGGAAGAAAAACTGTTTTTT.

The table lists this clone with a count of one. This sequence joins TRBV4-1 and TRBJ1-2, with a tentative D call TRBD1 (5 bases). V was pared by 1 base and J by 8 bases, with 14 bases between. The V gene's germline CDR1 is MGHRA and CDR2 YSYEKL. The CDR3 is 14 amino acids. In DNA form, the CDR3 reads TGCGCCAGCAGCCAAGCGACTCTCCGGGGCGGCTACACCTTC. It yields the protein CASSQATLRGGYTF.

The chain is built from TRBV25-1 and TRBJ2-1, with 11 positions matching TRBD1. With V trimmed by 5 bases and J by 6 bases, 6 bases remained unmatched. Looked up from germline, CDR1 is MGHDK and CDR2 is SYGVNS. This CDR3 comprises 15 residues. CDR3 in amino acids: CASSSGTGGFNEQFF. CDR3 DNA sequence: TGTGCCAGCAGTTCCGGGACAGGGGGTTTCAATGAGCAGTTCTTC.

The chain joins TRBV29-1 to TRBJ2-7, with 11 bases lining up with TRBD2. V was pared by 7 bases and J by 6 bases, with 8 bases of the junction left unmatched. The CDR3 is made up of 13 amino acids. Germline assignment: CDR1 SQVTM and CDR2 ANQGSEA. Written as DNA, the CDR3 is TGCAGCGGGCTAGCGGGAGGCAGGGGCGAGCAGTACTTC. Its translation is CSGLAGGRGEQYF.

The rearrangement joins TRBV15 to TRBJ1-4; D perhaps matches TRBD1 (5 bases). Germline V gene lookup returns CDR1 LNHNV and CDR2 YYDKDF (reference sequence). The CDR3 loop spans 14 amino acids. V was cut by 0 bases and J by 8 bases, with 10 bases left in between. CDR3 in DNA: TGTGCCACCAGCAGAGATTCAGGGACCGAAAAACTGTTTTTT. Encoded protein: CATSRDSGTEKLFF.

The chain is built from TRBV12-5 and TRBJ2-5; TRBD2 is a possible D gene (6 bases). Germline V CDR1 and CDR2: LGHNT, FRNRAP. V lost 1 base to trimming and J lost 3 bases, with 15 bases between them. The CDR3 is 16 residues long. DNA of the CDR3: TGTGCTAGTGGTTTGGGCTCGGGTAGCGGAGAAGAGACCCAGTACTTC. Residues: CASGLGSGSGEETQYF.

The chain joins TRBV20-1 to TRBJ2-1; no definite D call. Germline assignment: CDR1 DFQATT and CDR2 SNEGSKA (reference sequence). V lost 5 bases and J lost 8, with 10 bases in between. This CDR3 spans 11 amino acids. In DNA, the CDR3 is TGCAGTGCTTTAGTGTTCGATGAGCAGTTCTTC. As protein: CSALVFDEQFF.

The genes are TRBV6-5 and TRBJ2-2; 11 bases are shared with TRBD2. The CDR3 spans 16 residues. Germline trimming cut 4 bases from V and 5 bases from J; bases unmatched to any gene: 6. Germline-derived CDR1 and CDR2 are MNHEY and SVGAGI. The CDR3 spells CASSSRLAGWTGELFF. The CDR3 region has the DNA TGTGCCAGCAGTTCCCGACTAGCGGGGTGGACCGGGGAGCTGTTTTTT.

The rearrangement uses TRBV6-5 and TRBJ1-5, with 7 bases identical to TRBD1. V shed 5 bases, J shed 2 bases, and the junction held 6 bases outside the gene matches. Germline values: CDR1 MNHEY, CDR2 SVGAGI. CDR3 size: 15 residues. The CDR3: CASSPQGVGNQPQHF. Here the CDR3 DNA reads TGTGCCAGCAGTCCTCAGGGGGTCGGCAATCAGCCCCAGCATTTT.

The chain is built from TRBV27 and TRBJ1-6; the D is unclear. CDR1 MNHEY and CDR2 SMNVEV come from the germline V gene (reference sequence). The CDR3 has 14 amino acids. V was cut by 7 bases and J by 5 bases, with 12 bases left in between. In DNA, the CDR3 is TGTGCCAGCACCCGACATAGAGATAATTCACCCCTCCACTTT. Protein product: CASTRHRDNSPLHF.

The chain combines TRBV27 with TRBJ1-1, with D maybe TRBD1 (5 bases). The CDR3 contains 15 residues. Trimming removed 4 bases at V and 2 bases at J, with 14 bases between. Looked up from germline, CDR1 is MNHEY and CDR2 is SMNVEV (reference sequence). CDR3 in amino acids: CASSSPGGVNTEAFF. DNA for the CDR3: TGTGCCAGCAGTTCTCCCGGGGGGGTAAACACTGAAGCTTTCTTT.

The chain recombines TRBV5-4 with TRBJ1-4; 8 bases agree with TRBD1. The trim removed 4 bases at V and 7 bases at J, leaving 9 bases unmatched. The CDR3 totals 15 residues. CDR1 is SGHNT, CDR2 YYREEE, per germline (reference sequence). The chain's CDR3 is CASSPQGVIGEKLFF. In DNA form, the CDR3 reads TGTGCCAGCAGCCCACAGGGGGTAATTGGTGAAAAACTGTTTTTT.

This chain links TRBV6-6 with TRBJ1-6; a possible D gene is TRBD1 (6 bases). The germline V gene has CDR1 MNHNY and CDR2 SVGAGI (reference sequence). This CDR3 is built from 13 residues. With 4 bases removed from V and 6 bases from J, the gap between germline ends came to 7 bases. CDR3 loop: CASSLQGNSPLHF. The DNA of the CDR3 is TGTGCCAGCAGTTTACAGGGTAATTCACCCCTCCACTTT.

The chain uses TRBV5-6 and TRBJ2-1; no reliable D call. The germline gives CDR1 SGHDT, CDR2 YYEEEE. Deletions cut 0 bases from V and 8 bases from J, with 12 bases between. The CDR3 is 14 residues long. CDR3 DNA: TGTGCCAGCAGCTTGGGAGCTAGAGTCGATGAGCAGTTCTTC. This codes for CASSLGARVDEQFF.

V and J are TRBV5-5 and TRBJ2-7; D ambiguous. The CDR3 has 14 amino acids. The V gene's germline CDR1 is SGHKS and CDR2 YYEKEE (reference sequence). V was trimmed by 4 bases and J by 0 bases, leaving 11 bases between them. DNA for the CDR3: TGTGCCAGCAGCCCCATCTGGGGCTCCTACGAGCAGTACTTC. It translates to CASSPIWGSYEQYF. The entire variable domain, with the rest obtained from reference TRBV5-5 and TRBJ2-7, is as follows: DAGVTQSPTHLIKTRGQQVTLRCSPISGHKSVSWYQQVLGQGPQFIFQYYEKEERGRGNFPDRFSARQFPNYSSELNVNALLLGDSALYLCASSPIWGSYEQYFGPGTRLTVT.

This clone was observed a few times. The chain has TRBV10-2 and TRBJ2-7; 10 nucleotides line up with TRBD1. Per the germline V gene, CDR1 is WSHSY and CDR2 is SAAADI. The CDR3 runs to 15 residues. J lost 3 bases, V lost 0 bases, and 2 bases had no gene match. CDR3 DNA: TGCGCCAGCAGTGAGTCGGACAGGGGGTTCTACGAGCAGTACTTC. Protein sequence: CASSESDRGFYEQYF.

This clone was seen a single time. The chain couples TRBV29-1 to TRBJ2-2; D is unresolved. Trimming pared 1 base from V and 3 bases from J, leaving 6 bases between. This CDR3 contains 13 residues. CDR1 is SQVTM, CDR2 ANQGSEA, per germline. CDR3 protein: CSVEGAYTGELFF. Here the CDR3 DNA reads TGCAGCGTTGAAGGGGCATACACCGGGGAGCTGTTTTTT.

This rearrangement joins TRBV6-5 to TRBJ2-7; D possibly corresponds to TRBD2 (5 bases). There are 16 residues in the CDR3. Germline V CDR1 and CDR2: MNHEY, SVGAGI. V was cut by 0 bases and J by 2 bases, with 14 bases left in between. Here the CDR3 DNA reads TGTGCCAGCAGTTACTCGGCCAGAGGGCTGGCCTACGAGCAGTACTTC. Amino acid sequence: CASSYSARGLAYEQYF.